A selection of T cell receptor beta chains follows, all from one sample in a study of shared clonotypes between healthy human individuals. Repertoires were generated with immunoSEQ multiplex PCR, while TCRdb's copy carries only in-frame clones and drops some. Of hundreds of thousands of clones listed, 96% are singletons. Sample: naive CD8+ T cells sorted from blood. The receptors derive from a man aged 30 to 45 in good health. Both conserved end residues are trimmed from each CDR3. Fields, in order: V gene, D gene, CDR3 length, J gene, CDR3 protein. The D gene is left open where the match is weak.

v_gene: TRBV5-1
d_gene: TRBD1
len: 16
j_gene: TRBJ2-3
CDR3aa: ASSPRGSRDRDTDTQY

v_gene: TRBV5-1
d_gene: -
len: 14
j_gene: TRBJ2-3
CDR3aa: ASSWRQEPSVDTQY

v_gene: TRBV28
d_gene: -
len: 12
j_gene: TRBJ1-2
CDR3aa: ASSGQRQNYGYT

v_gene: TRBV4-3
d_gene: -
len: 12
j_gene: TRBJ1-1
CDR3aa: ASSQDGGVAEAF

v_gene: TRBV13
d_gene: -
len: 13
j_gene: TRBJ1-1
CDR3aa: ASSSPRQMNTEAF

v_gene: TRBV7-9
d_gene: TRBD1
len: 16
j_gene: TRBJ1-5
CDR3aa: ASSPGTGEYYSNQPQH

v_gene: TRBV29-1
d_gene: TRBD2
len: 13
j_gene: TRBJ2-1
CDR3aa: SVAGTSISIDEQF

v_gene: TRBV27
d_gene: TRBD2
len: 12
j_gene: TRBJ2-7
CDR3aa: ASSLWSGSTEQY

v_gene: TRBV29-1
d_gene: -
len: 11
j_gene: TRBJ2-2
CDR3aa: SGVWRNTGELF

v_gene: TRBV27
d_gene: TRBD1
len: 12
j_gene: TRBJ2-5
CDR3aa: ASRATGGWETQY

v_gene: TRBV13
d_gene: TRBD1
len: 13
j_gene: TRBJ2-7
CDR3aa: ASSLAGQGFYEQY

v_gene: TRBV4-1
d_gene: -
len: 12
j_gene: TRBJ1-1
CDR3aa: ASSQDRAFDEAF

v_gene: TRBV7-9
d_gene: -
len: 12
j_gene: TRBJ1-4
CDR3aa: ASSFGPTNEKLF

v_gene: TRBV9
d_gene: -
len: 13
j_gene: TRBJ2-1
CDR3aa: ASSVEVSRMNEQF

v_gene: TRBV7-9
d_gene: TRBD1
len: 13
j_gene: TRBJ2-2
CDR3aa: ASSFKGQATGELF

v_gene: TRBV7-6
d_gene: -
len: 12
j_gene: TRBJ2-1
CDR3aa: ASSSLEVGNEQF

v_gene: TRBV4-3
d_gene: -
len: 13
j_gene: TRBJ2-2
CDR3aa: ASSQDPAGTGELF

v_gene: TRBV11-2
d_gene: TRBD2
len: 14
j_gene: TRBJ2-1
CDR3aa: ASSLLNLAGTYEQF

v_gene: TRBV7-7
d_gene: TRBD1
len: 14
j_gene: TRBJ2-2
CDR3aa: ASSPPRAGGTGELF

v_gene: TRBV7-8
d_gene: TRBD2
len: 14
j_gene: TRBJ2-5
CDR3aa: ASSLGASGSPETQY

v_gene: TRBV27
d_gene: TRBD1
len: 12
j_gene: TRBJ1-1
CDR3aa: ASSLGQGRAEAF

v_gene: TRBV7-8
d_gene: -
len: 13
j_gene: TRBJ1-2
CDR3aa: ASSSRAPGNYGYT

v_gene: TRBV28
d_gene: TRBD2
len: 11
j_gene: TRBJ2-7
CDR3aa: ASSLRTSGRFY

v_gene: TRBV6-6
d_gene: -
len: 14
j_gene: TRBJ2-4
CDR3aa: ASRPSTLSRENIQY

v_gene: TRBV10-3
d_gene: TRBD2
len: 15
j_gene: TRBJ2-2
CDR3aa: AISAPSGRALTGELF

v_gene: TRBV9
d_gene: TRBD2
len: 15
j_gene: TRBJ2-2
CDR3aa: ASSVGLAGGPTGELF

v_gene: TRBV6-1
d_gene: TRBD1
len: 12
j_gene: TRBJ2-7
CDR3aa: ASSGTGVYNEQY

v_gene: TRBV14
d_gene: -
len: 11
j_gene: TRBJ2-1
CDR3aa: ASSQVNEDEQF

v_gene: TRBV7-8
d_gene: -
len: 14
j_gene: TRBJ2-7
CDR3aa: ASSSNRDPFRYEQY

v_gene: TRBV9
d_gene: -
len: 11
j_gene: TRBJ1-1
CDR3aa: ASSAQGNTEAF

v_gene: TRBV18
d_gene: -
len: 12
j_gene: TRBJ2-1
CDR3aa: ASSASDENHEQF

v_gene: TRBV4-3
d_gene: TRBD2
len: 15
j_gene: TRBJ2-7
CDR3aa: ASSQTGLAGGPDEQY

v_gene: TRBV5-1
d_gene: -
len: 12
j_gene: TRBJ2-2
CDR3aa: ASSLRVNTGELF

v_gene: TRBV5-6
d_gene: TRBD2
len: 13
j_gene: TRBJ2-7
CDR3aa: ASSLGLAGDYEQY

v_gene: TRBV7-6
d_gene: TRBD1
len: 16
j_gene: TRBJ1-4
CDR3aa: ASSFRLPGQGNNEKLF

v_gene: TRBV7-8
d_gene: TRBD1
len: 15
j_gene: TRBJ2-7
CDR3aa: ASSSFMGQGDNYEQY

v_gene: TRBV6-1
d_gene: -
len: 11
j_gene: TRBJ2-1
CDR3aa: ASKHRSYNEQF

v_gene: TRBV11-3
d_gene: -
len: 12
j_gene: TRBJ2-1
CDR3aa: ASSLSVGSNEQF

v_gene: TRBV9
d_gene: -
len: 12
j_gene: TRBJ1-2
CDR3aa: ASFSPDPNYGYT

v_gene: TRBV7-2
d_gene: -
len: 12
j_gene: TRBJ2-5
CDR3aa: ASSLAGYQETQY

v_gene: TRBV11-2
d_gene: TRBD1
len: 13
j_gene: TRBJ2-1
CDR3aa: ASSFPGQNYNEQF

v_gene: TRBV19
d_gene: TRBD1
len: 12
j_gene: TRBJ2-7
CDR3aa: ASSLGQGANEQY

v_gene: TRBV18
d_gene: -
len: 12
j_gene: TRBJ2-7
CDR3aa: ASSPDGKSYEQY

v_gene: TRBV6-5
d_gene: TRBD1
len: 12
j_gene: TRBJ2-7
CDR3aa: ASSPGTGVYEQY

v_gene: TRBV5-4
d_gene: -
len: 13
j_gene: TRBJ2-3
CDR3aa: ASSLGEADTDTQY

v_gene: TRBV28
d_gene: -
len: 13
j_gene: TRBJ2-3
CDR3aa: ASRPRFSSTDTQY

v_gene: TRBV19
d_gene: -
len: 12
j_gene: TRBJ1-3
CDR3aa: ASSIESWIDTIY

v_gene: TRBV6-6
d_gene: TRBD2
len: 12
j_gene: TRBJ2-4
CDR3aa: ASSAGAGGNIQY

v_gene: TRBV7-9
d_gene: TRBD2
len: 11
j_gene: TRBJ2-1
CDR3aa: ASRSGSGGEQF

v_gene: TRBV29-1
d_gene: -
len: 10
j_gene: TRBJ1-1
CDR3aa: SVTPGGTEAF

v_gene: TRBV6-1
d_gene: TRBD1
len: 12
j_gene: TRBJ2-5
CDR3aa: AGGIGQGKETQY

v_gene: TRBV10-3
d_gene: -
len: 11
j_gene: TRBJ2-7
CDR3aa: AISVHGRYEQY

v_gene: TRBV27
d_gene: TRBD2
len: 14
j_gene: TRBJ2-7
CDR3aa: ATSLIGGSLTYEQY